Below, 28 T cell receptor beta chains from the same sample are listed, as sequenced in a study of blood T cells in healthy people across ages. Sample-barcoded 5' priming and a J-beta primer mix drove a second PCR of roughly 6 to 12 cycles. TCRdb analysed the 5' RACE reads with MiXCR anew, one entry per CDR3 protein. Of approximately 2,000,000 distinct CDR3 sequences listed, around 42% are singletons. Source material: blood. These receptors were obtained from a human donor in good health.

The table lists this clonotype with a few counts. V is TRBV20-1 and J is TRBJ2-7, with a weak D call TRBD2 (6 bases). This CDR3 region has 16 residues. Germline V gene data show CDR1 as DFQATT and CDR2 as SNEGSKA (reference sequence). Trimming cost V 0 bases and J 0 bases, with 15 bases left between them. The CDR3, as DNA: TGCAGTGCTAGAGATTGGGGCGGGGAAAGCTCCTACGAGCAGTACTTC. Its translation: CSARDWGGESSYEQYF.

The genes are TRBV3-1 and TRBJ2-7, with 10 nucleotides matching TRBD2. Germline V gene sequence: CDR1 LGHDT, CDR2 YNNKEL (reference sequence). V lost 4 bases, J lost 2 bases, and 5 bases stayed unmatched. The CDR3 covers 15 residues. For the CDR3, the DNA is TGTGCCAGCAGCCCGCGGACTAGCGGCCCCTACGAGCAGTACTTC. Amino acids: CASSPRTSGPYEQYF.

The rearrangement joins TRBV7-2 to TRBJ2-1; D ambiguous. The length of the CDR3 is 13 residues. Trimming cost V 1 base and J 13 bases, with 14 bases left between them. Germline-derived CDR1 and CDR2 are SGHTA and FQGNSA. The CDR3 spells CASSLESGRIQFF. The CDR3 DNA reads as TGTGCCAGCAGCTTAGAGTCCGGACGAATTCAGTTCTTC.

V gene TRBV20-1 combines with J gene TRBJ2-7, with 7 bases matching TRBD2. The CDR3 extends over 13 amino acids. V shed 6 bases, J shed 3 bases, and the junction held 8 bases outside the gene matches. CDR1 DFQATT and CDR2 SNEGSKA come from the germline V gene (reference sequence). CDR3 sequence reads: CSANAGGYYEQYF. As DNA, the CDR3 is TGCAGTGCCAACGCCGGGGGGTACTACGAGCAGTACTTC.

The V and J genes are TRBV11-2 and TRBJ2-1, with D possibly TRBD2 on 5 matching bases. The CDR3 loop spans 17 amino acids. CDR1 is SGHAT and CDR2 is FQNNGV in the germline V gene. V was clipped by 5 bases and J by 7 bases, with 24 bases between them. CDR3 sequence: CASSPVMAGQEENEQFF. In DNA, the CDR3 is TGTGCCAGCAGCCCCGTTATGGCGGGTCAAGAAGAAAATGAGCAGTTCTTC.

CDR3 sequence (DNA): TGTGCCAGCAGCCCACTGGGCGGATACTCTGGGGCCAACGTCCTGACTTTC. It specifies CASSPLGGYSGANVLTF. V gene TRBV7-2 combines with J gene TRBJ2-6, with unresolved D. Trimming pared 5 bases from V and 0 bases from J, leaving 14 bases between. Germline V gene sequence: CDR1 SGHTA, CDR2 FQGNSA. The CDR3 is 17 residues long.

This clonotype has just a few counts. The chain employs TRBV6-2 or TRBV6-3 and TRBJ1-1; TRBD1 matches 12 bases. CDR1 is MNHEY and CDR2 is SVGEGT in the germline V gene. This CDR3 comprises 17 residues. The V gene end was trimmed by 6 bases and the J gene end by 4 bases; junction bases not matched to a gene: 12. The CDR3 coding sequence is TGTGCCAGCAGGCGCGATCTGGGACAGGGGGCGCCCACTGAAGCTTTCTTT. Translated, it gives CASRRDLGQGAPTEAFF.

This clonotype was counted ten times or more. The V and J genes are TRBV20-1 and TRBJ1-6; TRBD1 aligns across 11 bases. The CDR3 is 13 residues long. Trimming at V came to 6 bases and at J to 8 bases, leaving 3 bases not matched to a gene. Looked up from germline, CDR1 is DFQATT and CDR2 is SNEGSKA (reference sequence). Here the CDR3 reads CSAMGQGDSPLHF. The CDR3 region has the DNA TGCAGTGCGATGGGACAGGGGGATTCACCCCTCCACTTT.

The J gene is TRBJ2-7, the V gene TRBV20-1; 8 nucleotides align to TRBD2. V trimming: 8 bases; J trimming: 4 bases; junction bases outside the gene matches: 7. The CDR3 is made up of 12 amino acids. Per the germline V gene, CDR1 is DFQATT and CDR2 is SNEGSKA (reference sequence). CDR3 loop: CSCRGGEYEQYF. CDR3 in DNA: TGCAGTTGCCGGGGGGGCGAGTACGAGCAGTACTTC.

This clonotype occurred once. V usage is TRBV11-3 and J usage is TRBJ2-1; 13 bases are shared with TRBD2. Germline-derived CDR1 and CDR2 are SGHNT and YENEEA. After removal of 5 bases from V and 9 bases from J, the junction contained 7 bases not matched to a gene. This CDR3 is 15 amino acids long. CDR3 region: CASSHGTSGVGEQFF. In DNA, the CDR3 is TGTGCCAGCAGCCACGGGACTAGCGGGGTTGGTGAGCAGTTCTTC.

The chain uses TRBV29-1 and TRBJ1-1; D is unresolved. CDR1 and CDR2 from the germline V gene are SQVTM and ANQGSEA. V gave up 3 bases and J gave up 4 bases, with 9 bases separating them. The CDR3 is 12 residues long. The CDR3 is CSVEDRGTEAFF. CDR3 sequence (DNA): TGCAGCGTTGAGGATCGGGGCACTGAAGCTTTCTTT.

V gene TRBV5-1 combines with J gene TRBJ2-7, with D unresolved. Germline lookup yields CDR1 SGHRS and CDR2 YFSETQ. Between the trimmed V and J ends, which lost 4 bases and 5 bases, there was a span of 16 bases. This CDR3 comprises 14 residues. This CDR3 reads CASSPHQSGDEQYF. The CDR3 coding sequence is TGCGCCAGCAGCCCCCATCAGTCTGGGGACGAGCAGTACTTC.

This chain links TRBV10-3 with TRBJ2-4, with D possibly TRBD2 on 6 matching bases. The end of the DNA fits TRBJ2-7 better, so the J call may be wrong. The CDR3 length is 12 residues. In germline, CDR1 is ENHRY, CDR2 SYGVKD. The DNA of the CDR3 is TGTGCCGTCCACGGGGAGGCCAACGAGCAGTACTTC. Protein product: CAVHGEANEQYF.

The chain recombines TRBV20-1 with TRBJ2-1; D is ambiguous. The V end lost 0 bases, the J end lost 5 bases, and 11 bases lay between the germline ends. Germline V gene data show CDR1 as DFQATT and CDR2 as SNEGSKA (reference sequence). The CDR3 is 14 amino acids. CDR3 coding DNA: TGCAGTGCTAGAGAGTTTACGCCTCACAATGAGCAGTTCTTC. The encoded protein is CSAREFTPHNEQFF.

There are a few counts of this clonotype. The CDR3 DNA sequence: TGTGCCAGCAGTTTGCAGACAGGGATGAACACTGAAGCTTTCTTT. Amino acids: CASSLQTGMNTEAFF. The rearrangement joins TRBV11-3 to TRBJ1-1; TRBD1 matches at 7 bases. Trimming at V came to 6 bases and at J to 0 bases, leaving 7 bases not matched to a gene. This CDR3 is 15 amino acids long. The germline gives CDR1 SGHNT, CDR2 YENEEA.

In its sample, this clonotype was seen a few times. The CDR3 loop reads CASSRSFCEQYF. The DNA for the CDR3 is TGTGCCAGCAGCCGGTCTTTCTGCGAGCAGTACTTC. The J gene is TRBJ2-4, the V gene TRBV7-2; D unclear. The J call may be wrong; the DNA end is better matched by TRBJ2-7. The CDR3 has 12 amino acids. CDR1 and CDR2 from the germline V gene are SGHTA and FQGNSA.

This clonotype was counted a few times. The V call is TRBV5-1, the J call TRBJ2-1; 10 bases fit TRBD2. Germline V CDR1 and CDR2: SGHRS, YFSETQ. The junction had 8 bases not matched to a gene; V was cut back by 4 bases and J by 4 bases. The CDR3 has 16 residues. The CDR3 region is CASSGGLAEGYNEQFF. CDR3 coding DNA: TGCGCCAGCAGCGGAGGACTAGCGGAGGGATACAATGAGCAGTTCTTC.

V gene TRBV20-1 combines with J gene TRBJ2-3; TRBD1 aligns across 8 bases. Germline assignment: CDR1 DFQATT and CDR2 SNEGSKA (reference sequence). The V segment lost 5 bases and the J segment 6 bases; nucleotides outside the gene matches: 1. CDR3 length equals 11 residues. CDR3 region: CSAWTGDTQYF. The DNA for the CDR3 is TGCAGTGCTTGGACAGGGGATACGCAGTATTTT.

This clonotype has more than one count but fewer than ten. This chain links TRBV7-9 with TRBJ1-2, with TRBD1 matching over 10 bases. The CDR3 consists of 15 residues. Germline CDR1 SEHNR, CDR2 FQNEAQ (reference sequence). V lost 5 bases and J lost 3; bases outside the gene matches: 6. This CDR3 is CASSPTGGNYYGYTF. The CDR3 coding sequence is TGTGCCAGCAGCCCGACAGGGGGCAACTACTATGGCTACACCTTC. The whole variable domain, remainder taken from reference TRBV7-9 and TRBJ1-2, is DTGVSQNPRHKITKRGQNVTFRCDPISEHNRLYWYRQTLGQGPEFLTYFQNEAQLEKSRLLSDRFSAERPKGSFSTLEIQRTEQGDSAMYLCASSPTGGNYYGYTFGSGTRLTVV.

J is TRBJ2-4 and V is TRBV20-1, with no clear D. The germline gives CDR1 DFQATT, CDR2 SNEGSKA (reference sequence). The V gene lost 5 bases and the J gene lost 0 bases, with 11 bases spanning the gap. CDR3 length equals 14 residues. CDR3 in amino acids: CSAWRGLAKNIQYF. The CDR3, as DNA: TGCAGTGCTTGGCGTGGCCTAGCCAAAAACATTCAGTACTTC.

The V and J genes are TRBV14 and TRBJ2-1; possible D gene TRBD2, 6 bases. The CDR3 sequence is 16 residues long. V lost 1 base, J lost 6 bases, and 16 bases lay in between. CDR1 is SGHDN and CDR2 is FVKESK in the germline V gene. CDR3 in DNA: TGTGCCAGCAGCCAAGTAATTTACGGGCGGGGCAATGAGCAGTTCTTC. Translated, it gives CASSQVIYGRGNEQFF.

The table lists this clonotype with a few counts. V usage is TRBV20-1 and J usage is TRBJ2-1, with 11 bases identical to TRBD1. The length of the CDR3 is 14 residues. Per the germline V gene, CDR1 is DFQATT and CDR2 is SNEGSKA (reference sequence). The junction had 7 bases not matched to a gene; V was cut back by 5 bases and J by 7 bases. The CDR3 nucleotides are TGCAGTGCTCCCGGACAGGGGGCTTTGAATGAGCAGTTCTTC. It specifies CSAPGQGALNEQFF.

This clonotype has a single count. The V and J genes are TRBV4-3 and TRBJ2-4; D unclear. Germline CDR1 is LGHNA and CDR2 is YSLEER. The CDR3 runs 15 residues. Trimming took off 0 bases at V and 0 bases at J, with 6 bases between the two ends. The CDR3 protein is CASSQELVAKNIQYF. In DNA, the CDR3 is TGCGCCAGCAGCCAAGAATTGGTAGCCAAAAACATTCAGTACTTC.

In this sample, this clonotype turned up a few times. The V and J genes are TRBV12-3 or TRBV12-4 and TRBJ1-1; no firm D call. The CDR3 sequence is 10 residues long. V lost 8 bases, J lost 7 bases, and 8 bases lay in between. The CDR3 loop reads CASGVVEAFF. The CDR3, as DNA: TGTGCCAGCGGGGTGGTTGAAGCTTTCTTT.

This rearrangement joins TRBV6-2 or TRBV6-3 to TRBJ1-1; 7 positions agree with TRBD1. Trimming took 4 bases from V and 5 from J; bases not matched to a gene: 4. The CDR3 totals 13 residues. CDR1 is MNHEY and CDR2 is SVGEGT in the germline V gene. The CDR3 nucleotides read TGTGCCAGCAGTTGGGACAGTCGGACTGAAGCTTTCTTT. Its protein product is CASSWDSRTEAFF.

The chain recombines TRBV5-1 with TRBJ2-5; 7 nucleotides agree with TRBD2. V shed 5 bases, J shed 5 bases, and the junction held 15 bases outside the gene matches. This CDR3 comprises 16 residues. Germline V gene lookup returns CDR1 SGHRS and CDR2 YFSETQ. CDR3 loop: CASRVSGVPMTETQYF. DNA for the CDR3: TGCGCCAGCAGGGTCAGCGGGGTACCGATGACGGAGACCCAGTACTTC.

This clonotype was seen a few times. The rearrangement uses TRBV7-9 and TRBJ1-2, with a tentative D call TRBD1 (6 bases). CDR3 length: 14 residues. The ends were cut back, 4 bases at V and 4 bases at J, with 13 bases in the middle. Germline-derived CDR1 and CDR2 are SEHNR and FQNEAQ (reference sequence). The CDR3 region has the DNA TGTGCCAGCAGCTCGGAAGGGGGTGGCTATGGCTACACCTTC. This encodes CASSSEGGGYGYTF.

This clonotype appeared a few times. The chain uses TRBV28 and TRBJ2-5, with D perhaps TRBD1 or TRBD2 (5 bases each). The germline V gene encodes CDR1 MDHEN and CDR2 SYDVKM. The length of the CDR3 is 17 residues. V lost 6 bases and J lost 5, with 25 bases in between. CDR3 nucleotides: TGTGCCAGCAGGCACACGACCGGGACCCCAATGGGGGAGACCCAGTACTTC. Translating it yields CASRHTTGTPMGETQYF.